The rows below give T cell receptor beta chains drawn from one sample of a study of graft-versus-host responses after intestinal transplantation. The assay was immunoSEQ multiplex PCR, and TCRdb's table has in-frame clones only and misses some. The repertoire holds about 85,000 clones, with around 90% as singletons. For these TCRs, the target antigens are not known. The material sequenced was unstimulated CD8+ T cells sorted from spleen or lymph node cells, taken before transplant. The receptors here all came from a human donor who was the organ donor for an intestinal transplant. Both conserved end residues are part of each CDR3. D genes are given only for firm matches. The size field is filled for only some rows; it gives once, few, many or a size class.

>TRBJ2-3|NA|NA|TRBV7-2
TGTGCCAGCAGCTTTCCTCCTAGCACAGATACGCAGTATTTT
CASSFPPSTDTQYF
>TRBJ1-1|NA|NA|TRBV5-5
TGTGCCAGCAGCTTGGGGACGTCGAACACTGAAGCTTTCTTT
CASSLGTSNTEAFF
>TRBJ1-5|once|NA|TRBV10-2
TGCGCCAGCAGTGATGGGGTGTCCTTATTGCCCCAGCATTTT
CASSDGVSLLPQHF
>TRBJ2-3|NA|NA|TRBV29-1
TGCAGCGTTGCTCCGGCTAGTGCCTACCATACGCAGTATTTT
CSVAPASAYHTQYF
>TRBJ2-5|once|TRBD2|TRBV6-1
TGTGCCAGCAGTGAACTGGGGACTAGCGGGTGGTCGGAGACCCAGTACTTC
CASSELGTSGWSETQYF
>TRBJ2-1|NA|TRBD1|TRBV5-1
TGCGCCAGCAGCTTGTGGCCAACCAGGGGGCCTTCCTACAATGAGCAGTTCTTC
CASSLWPTRGPSYNEQFF
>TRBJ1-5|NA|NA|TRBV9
TGTGCCAGCAGCGTAGGAGGGATGGCCGGGCCCCAGCATTTT
CASSVGGMAGPQHF
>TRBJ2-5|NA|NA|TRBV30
TGTGCCTGGAGGGCAACCGAAGAGACCCAGTACTTC
CAWRATEETQYF
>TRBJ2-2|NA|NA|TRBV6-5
TGTGCCAGCAAGCTACTAGTAACCGGGGAGCTGTTTTTT
CASKLLVTGELFF
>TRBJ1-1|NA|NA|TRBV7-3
TGTGCCAGCAGCTTATCGACAGGTCGAACTGAAGCTTTCTTT
CASSLSTGRTEAFF
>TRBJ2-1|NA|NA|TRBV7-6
TGTGCCAGCAGCGACGGACTTAACAATGAGCAGTTCTTC
CASSDGLNNEQFF
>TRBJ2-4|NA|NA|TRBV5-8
TGTGCCAGCAGCTTGCCTCGTCAGGGGTCTAAAAACATTCAGTACTTC
CASSLPRQGSKNIQYF
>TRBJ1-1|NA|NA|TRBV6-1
TGTGCCAGCAGTGTGACCATTGGGCTAAACACTGAAGCTTTCTTT
CASSVTIGLNTEAFF
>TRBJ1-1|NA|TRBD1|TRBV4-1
TGCGCCAGCAGCCCGGGACAGTTTGCCGCTGAAGCTTTCTTT
CASSPGQFAAEAFF
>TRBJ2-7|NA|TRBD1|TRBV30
TGTGCCTGGACCGAGGTGCCGGGACAGTCCTACGAGCAGTACTTC
CAWTEVPGQSYEQYF
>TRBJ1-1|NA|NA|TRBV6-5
TGTGCCAGCAGTGAGGGATATGAAGCTTTCTTT
CASSEGYEAFF